There are many counts of the clone carrying this T cell receptor (beta chain). As yet, its antigen is unknown. V was clipped by 5 bases and J by 7 bases, with 18 bases between them. This CDR3 spans 15 amino acids. Germline V gene data show CDR1 as LGHNT and CDR2 as FRNRAP. This entry comes from a study of identical twins. TCRdb reprocessed the 5' RACE reads via MiXCR and lists one record per CDR3 protein. The data show roughly 290,000 distinct CDR3 sequences, less than 9.5% seen once. General study findings and limits: Sequences that were beta out-of-frame showed weaker excess twin sharing.

This sample also belongs to another study, concerning yellow fever vaccine responses in identical twins.

The chain uses TRBV12-5 and TRBJ2-1; either TRBD1 or TRBD2 may supply D (7 bases each). Specimen: CD8+ T cells sorted from blood. The sequence was collected from a woman aged 18-29 years in good health. The CDR3 loop is CASGLLPGGGNEQFF. DNA of the CDR3: TGTGCTAGTGGTCTGTTACCAGGGGGGGGGAATGAGCAGTTCTTC.